This T cell receptor (beta chain) is from a study of T cell repertoires in cytomegalovirus infection. Comment on this clonotype: Its antigen is as yet unknown.

The CDR3 is 14 amino acids. Germline V CDR1 and CDR2: SGHTA, FQGNSA. V was pared by 4 bases and J by 1 base, with 11 bases between. MiXCR was run by TCRdb on the reads, yielding one entry per CDR3 protein. The repertoire holds tens of thousands of distinct CDR3 sequences, with around half as singletons. The sequencing here drew on CD8+ T cells from cultured PBMCs, taken from culture after CMV antigen stimulation. This receptor was obtained from a human donor in good health (CMV status not recorded). Some clones in this sample may be carry-over from other donors' samples. V is TRBV7-2 and J is TRBJ2-7; D might be TRBD1 or TRBD2, each matching 6 bases. The CDR3 loop reads CASSSEGGSYEQYF. CDR3 DNA: TGTGCCAGCAGCTCGGAGGGGGGTTCCTACGAGCAGTACTTC. Based on the CDR3 plus reference TRBV7-2 and TRBJ2-7, the full variable domain is GAGVSQSPSNKVTEKGKDVELRCDPISGHTALYWYRQSLGQGLEFLIYFQGNSAPDKSGLPSDRFSAERTGGSVSTLTIQRTQQEDSAVYLCASSSEGGSYEQYFGPGTRLTVT.